This T cell receptor beta chain was documented in a study of tumour-infiltrating T cells in Burkitt lymphoma. Measured with immunoSEQ multiplex PCR; TCRdb has only the in-frame clones, and not every one. The table records around 46,000 clones, 30% to 40% of them present only once. CDR1 and CDR2 (germline): MNHEY, SVGAGI. Trimming shortened V by 2 bases and J by 7 bases, and 15 bases separated the two germline ends. The CDR3 runs to 15 residues. The chain has TRBV6-5 and TRBJ2-1, with D possibly being TRBD2 (7 bases). The sequenced sample consisted of tumor tissue. The sequence was obtained from a human donor with Burkitt lymphoma. The CDR3: CASSYQGRGGNEQFF. The CDR3 nucleotides are TGTGCCAGCAGTTACCAGGGCAGGGGAGGGAATGAGCAGTTCTTC.